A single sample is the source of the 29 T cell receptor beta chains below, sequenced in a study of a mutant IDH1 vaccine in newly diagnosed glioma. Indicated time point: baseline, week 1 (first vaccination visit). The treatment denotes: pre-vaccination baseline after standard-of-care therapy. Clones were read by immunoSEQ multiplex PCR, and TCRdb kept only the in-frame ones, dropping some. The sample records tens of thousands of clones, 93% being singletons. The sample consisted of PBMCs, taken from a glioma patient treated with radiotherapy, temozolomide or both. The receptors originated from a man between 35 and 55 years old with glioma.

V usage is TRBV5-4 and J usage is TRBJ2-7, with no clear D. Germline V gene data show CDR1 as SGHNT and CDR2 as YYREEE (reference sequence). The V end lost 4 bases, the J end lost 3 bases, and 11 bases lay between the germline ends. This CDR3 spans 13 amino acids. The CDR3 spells CASSPAPSYEQYF. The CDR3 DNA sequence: TGTGCCAGCAGCCCCGCCCCGAGCTACGAGCAGTACTTC.

The CDR3 nucleotides read TGTGCCAGCAGCCAAAGCGGAGACCCTTACAATGAGCAGTTCTTC. This translates into CASSQSGDPYNEQFF. The V gene is TRBV6-5, the J gene TRBJ2-1; D perhaps matches TRBD2 (5 bases). Trimming cost V 6 bases and J 4 bases, with 16 bases left between them. Germline CDR1 and CDR2: MNHEY and SVGAGI. This CDR3 spans 15 amino acids.

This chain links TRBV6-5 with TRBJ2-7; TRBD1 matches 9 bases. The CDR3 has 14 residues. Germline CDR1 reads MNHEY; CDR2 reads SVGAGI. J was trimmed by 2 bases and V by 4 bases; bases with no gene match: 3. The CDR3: CASSWRQGAYEQYF. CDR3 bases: TGTGCCAGCAGTTGGAGACAGGGGGCCTACGAGCAGTACTTC.

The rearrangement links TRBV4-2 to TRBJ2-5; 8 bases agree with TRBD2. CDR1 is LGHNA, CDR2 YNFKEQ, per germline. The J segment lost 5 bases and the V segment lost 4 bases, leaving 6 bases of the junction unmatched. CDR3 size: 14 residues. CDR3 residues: CASSLRLASETQYF. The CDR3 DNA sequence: TGTGCCAGCAGCCTCAGACTAGCGTCGGAGACCCAGTACTTC.

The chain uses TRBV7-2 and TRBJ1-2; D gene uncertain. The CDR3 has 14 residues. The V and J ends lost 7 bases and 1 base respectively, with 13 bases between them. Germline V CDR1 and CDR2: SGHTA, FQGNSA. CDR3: CASTPASFNYGYTF. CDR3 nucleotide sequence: TGTGCCAGCACACCTGCCTCTTTTAACTATGGCTACACCTTC.

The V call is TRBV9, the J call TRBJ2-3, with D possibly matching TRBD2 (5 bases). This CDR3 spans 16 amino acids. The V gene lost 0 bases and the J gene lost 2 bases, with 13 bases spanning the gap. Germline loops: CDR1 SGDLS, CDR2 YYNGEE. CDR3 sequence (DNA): TGTGCCAGCAGCGTAGAGGGCGGGCCACCCACAGATACGCAGTATTTT. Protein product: CASSVEGGPPTDTQYF.

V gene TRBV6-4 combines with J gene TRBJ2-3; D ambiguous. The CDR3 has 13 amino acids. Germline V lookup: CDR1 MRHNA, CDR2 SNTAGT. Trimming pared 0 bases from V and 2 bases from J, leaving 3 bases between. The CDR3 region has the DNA TGTGCCAGCAGTGACTCCGACACAGATACGCAGTATTTT. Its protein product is CASSDSDTDTQYF.

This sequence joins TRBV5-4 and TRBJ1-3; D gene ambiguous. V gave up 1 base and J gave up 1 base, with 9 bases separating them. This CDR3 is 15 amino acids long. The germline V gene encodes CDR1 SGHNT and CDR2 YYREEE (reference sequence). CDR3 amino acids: CASSLHKESGNTIYF. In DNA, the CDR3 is TGTGCCAGCAGCTTGCATAAGGAGTCTGGAAACACCATATATTTT.

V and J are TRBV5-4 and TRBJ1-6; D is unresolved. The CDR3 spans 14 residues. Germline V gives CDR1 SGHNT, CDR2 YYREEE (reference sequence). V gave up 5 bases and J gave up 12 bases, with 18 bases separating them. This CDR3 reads CASSWRVKGGPLHF. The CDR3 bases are TGTGCCAGCAGTTGGCGGGTTAAAGGCGGACCCCTCCACTTT.

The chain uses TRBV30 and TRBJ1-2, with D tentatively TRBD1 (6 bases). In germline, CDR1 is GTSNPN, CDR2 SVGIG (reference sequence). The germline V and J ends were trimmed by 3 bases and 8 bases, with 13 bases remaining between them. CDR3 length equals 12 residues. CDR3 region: CAWRQGSAGYTF. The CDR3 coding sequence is TGTGCCTGGAGACAGGGATCTGCCGGCTACACCTTC.

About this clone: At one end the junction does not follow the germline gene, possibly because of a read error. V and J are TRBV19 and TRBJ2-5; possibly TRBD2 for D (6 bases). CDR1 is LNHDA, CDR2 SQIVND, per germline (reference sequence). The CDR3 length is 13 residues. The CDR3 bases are TGTGCCAGTAGTCTAGATGGGAGGGAGACCCAGTACTTC. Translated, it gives CASSLDGRETQYF.

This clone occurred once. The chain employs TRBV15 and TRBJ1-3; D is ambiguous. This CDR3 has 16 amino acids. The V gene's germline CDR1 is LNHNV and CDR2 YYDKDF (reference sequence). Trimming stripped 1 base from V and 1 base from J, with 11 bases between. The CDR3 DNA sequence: TGTGCCACCAGCAGAGGAGTTTTGGGTTCTGGAAACACCATATATTTT. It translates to CATSRGVLGSGNTIYF.

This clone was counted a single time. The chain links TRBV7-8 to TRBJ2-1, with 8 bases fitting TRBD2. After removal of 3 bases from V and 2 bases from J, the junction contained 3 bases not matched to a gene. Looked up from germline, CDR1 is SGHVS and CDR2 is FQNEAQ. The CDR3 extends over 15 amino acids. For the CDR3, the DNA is TGTGCCAGCAGCTTGCTTAGCGGGGCCTACAATGAGCAGTTCTTC. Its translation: CASSLLSGAYNEQFF.

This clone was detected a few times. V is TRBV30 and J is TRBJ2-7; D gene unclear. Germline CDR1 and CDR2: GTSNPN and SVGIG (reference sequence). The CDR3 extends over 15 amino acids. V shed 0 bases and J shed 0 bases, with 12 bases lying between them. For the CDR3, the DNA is TGTGCCTGGAGTGTACTTTCTTTAAGCTCCTACGAGCAGTACTTC. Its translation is CAWSVLSLSSYEQYF. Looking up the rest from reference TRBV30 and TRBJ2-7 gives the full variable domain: SQTIHQWPATLVQPVGSPLSLECTVEGTSNPNLYWYRQAAGRGLQLLFYSVGIGQISSEVPQNLSASRPQDRQFILSSKKLLLSDSGFYLCAWSVLSLSSYEQYFGPGTRLTVT.

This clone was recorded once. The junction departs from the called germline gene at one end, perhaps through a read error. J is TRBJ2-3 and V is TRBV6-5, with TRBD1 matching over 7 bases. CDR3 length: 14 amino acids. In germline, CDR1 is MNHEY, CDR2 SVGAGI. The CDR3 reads CASSYGQESDMQYF. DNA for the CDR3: TGTGCCAGCAGTTACGGACAGGAGAGTGATATGCAGTATTTT.

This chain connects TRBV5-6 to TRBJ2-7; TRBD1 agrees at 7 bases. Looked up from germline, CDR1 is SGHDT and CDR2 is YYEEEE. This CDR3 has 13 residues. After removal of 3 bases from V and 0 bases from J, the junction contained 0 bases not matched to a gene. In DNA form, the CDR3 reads TGTGCCAGCAGCTGGGACAGCTCCTACGAGCAGTACTTC. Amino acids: CASSWDSSYEQYF.

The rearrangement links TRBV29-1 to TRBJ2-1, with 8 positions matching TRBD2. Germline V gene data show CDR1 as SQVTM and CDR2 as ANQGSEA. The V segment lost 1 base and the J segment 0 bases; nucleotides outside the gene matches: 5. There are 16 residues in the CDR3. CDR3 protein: CSVEGTTSGSYNEQFF. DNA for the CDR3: TGCAGCGTTGAAGGGACAACTAGCGGCTCCTACAATGAGCAGTTCTTC.

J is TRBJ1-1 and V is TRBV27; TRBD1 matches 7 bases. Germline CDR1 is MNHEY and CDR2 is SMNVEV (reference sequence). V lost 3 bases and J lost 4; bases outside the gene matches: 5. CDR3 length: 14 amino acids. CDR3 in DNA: TGTGCCAGCAGTTTCCAGGGGGGGAGCACTGAAGCTTTCTTT. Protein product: CASSFQGGSTEAFF.

As DNA, the CDR3 is TGTGCCAGCAGCCGAGGACGGGGGCTGGGTGAGCAGTACTTC. Its protein product is CASSRGRGLGEQYF. The J gene is TRBJ2-7, the V gene TRBV6-5; possibly TRBD1 or TRBD2 for D (6 bases each). Per the germline V gene, CDR1 is MNHEY and CDR2 is SVGAGI. Trimming took off 6 bases at V and 7 bases at J, with 19 bases between the two ends. CDR3 length equals 14 residues.

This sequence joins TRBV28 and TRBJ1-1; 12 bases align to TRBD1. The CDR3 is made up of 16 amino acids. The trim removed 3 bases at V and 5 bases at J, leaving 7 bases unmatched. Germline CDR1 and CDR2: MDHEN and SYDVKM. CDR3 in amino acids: CASSLGTGGFWTEAFF. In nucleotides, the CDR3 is TGTGCCAGCAGTTTGGGGACAGGGGGCTTTTGGACTGAAGCTTTCTTT.

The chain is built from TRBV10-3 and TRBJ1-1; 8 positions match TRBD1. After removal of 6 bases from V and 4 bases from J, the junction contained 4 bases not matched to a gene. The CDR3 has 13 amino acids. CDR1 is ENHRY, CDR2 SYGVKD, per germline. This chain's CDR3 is CAIRGQGVTEAFF. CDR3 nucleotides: TGTGCCATCAGAGGACAGGGAGTCACTGAAGCTTTCTTT.

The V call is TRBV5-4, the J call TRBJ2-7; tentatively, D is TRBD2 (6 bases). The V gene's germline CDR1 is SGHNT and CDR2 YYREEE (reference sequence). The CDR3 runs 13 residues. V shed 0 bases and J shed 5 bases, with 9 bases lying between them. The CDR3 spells CASSLAAGNEQYF. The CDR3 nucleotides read TGTGCCAGCAGCTTGGCTGCGGGGAACGAGCAGTACTTC.

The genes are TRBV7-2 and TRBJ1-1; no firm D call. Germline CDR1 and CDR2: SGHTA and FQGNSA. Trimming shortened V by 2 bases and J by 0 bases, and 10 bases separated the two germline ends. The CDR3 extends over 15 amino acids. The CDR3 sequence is CASSLSPTLNTEAFF. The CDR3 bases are TGTGCCAGCAGCTTATCCCCCACTTTGAACACTGAAGCTTTCTTT.

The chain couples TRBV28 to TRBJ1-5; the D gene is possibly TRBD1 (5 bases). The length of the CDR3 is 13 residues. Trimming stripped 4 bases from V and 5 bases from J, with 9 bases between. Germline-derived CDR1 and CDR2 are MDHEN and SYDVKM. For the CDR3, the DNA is TGTGCCAGCAGTTGGGGGTTCCATCAGCCCCAGCATTTT. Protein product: CASSWGFHQPQHF.

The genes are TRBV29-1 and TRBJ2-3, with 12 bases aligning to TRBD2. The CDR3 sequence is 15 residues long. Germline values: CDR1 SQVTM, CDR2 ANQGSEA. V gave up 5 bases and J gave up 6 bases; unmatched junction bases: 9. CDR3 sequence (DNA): TGCAGCGTTACCGTGGGACTAGCGGGTGATGATACGCAGTATTTT. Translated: CSVTVGLAGDDTQYF.

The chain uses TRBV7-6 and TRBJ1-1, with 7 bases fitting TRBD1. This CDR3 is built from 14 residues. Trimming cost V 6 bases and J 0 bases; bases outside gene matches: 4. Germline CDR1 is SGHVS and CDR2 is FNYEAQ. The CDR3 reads CASRKDRVNTEAFF. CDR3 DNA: TGTGCCAGCAGAAAAGACAGGGTGAACACTGAAGCTTTCTTT.

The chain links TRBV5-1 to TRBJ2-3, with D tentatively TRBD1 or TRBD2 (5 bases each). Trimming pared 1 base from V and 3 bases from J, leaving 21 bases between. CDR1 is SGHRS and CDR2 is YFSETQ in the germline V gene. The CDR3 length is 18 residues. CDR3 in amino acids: CASSLYGRGPPATDTQYF. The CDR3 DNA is TGCGCCAGCAGCTTGTACGGTAGGGGACCTCCCGCGACAGATACGCAGTATTTT.

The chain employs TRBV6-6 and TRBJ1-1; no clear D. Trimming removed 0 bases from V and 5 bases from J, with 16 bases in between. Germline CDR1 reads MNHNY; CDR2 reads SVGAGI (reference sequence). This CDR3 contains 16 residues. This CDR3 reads CASSYSGGSGPTEAFF. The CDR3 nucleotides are TGTGCCAGCAGTTACTCGGGCGGCAGTGGACCGACTGAAGCTTTCTTT.

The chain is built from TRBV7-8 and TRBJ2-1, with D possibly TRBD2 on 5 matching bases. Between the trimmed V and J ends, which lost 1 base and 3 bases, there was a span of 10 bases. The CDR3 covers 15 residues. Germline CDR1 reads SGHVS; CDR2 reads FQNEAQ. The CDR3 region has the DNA TGTGCCAGCAGCTTAGTCGGAGACTACTACAATGAGCAGTTCTTC. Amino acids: CASSLVGDYYNEQFF.